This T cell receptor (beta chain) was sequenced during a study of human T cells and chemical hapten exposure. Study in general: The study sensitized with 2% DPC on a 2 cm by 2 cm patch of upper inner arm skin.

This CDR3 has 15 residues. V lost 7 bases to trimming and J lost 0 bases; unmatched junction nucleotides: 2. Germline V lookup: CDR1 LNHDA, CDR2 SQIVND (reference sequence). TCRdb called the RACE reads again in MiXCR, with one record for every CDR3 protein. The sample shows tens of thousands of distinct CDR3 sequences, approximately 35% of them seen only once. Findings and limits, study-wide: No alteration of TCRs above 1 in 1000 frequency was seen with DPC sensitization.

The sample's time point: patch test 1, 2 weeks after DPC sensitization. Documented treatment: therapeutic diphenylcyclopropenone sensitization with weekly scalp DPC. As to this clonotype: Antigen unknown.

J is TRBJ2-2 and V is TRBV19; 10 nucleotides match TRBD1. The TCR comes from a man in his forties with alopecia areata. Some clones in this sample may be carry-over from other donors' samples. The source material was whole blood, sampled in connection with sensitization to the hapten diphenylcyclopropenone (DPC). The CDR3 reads CASTGQGANTGELFF. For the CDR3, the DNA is TGTGCCAGTACCGGACAGGGGGCGAACACCGGGGAGCTGTTTTTT. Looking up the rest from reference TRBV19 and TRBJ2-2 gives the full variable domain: DGGITQSPKYLFRKEGQNVTLSCEQNLNHDAMYWYRQDPGQGLRLIYYSQIVNDFQKGDIAEGYSVSREKKESFPLTVTSAQKNPTAFYLCASTGQGANTGELFFGEGSRLTVL.